Below, 7 T cell receptor beta chains from the same sample are listed, as sequenced in a study of blood T cell repertoires in COVID-19. TCRdb keeps only in-frame clones here, not all; method: immunoSEQ multiplex PCR. The table records some 80,000 clones, roughly four fifths of them present only once. Input material: peripheral blood. Receptor source: a human donor in a cohort sampled during active COVID-19.

The V gene is TRBV3-1 (or the pseudogene TRBV3-2), the J gene TRBJ1-3; the match to TRBD1 covers 8 bases. Trimming cost V 6 bases and J 0 bases; bases outside gene matches: 7. Per germline, CDR1 LGHDT and CDR2 YNNKEL (reference sequence). The CDR3 loop spans 16 amino acids. The CDR3 region is CASSLDRGSSGNTIYF. For the CDR3, the DNA is TGTGCCAGCAGTCTAGACAGGGGCAGCTCTGGAAACACCATATATTTT.

This chain's CDR3 is CAGGQGNYGYTF. In DNA, the CDR3 is TGTGCCGGGGGGCAGGGGAACTATGGCTACACCTTC. This rearrangement joins TRBV30 to TRBJ1-2, with TRBD1 as a possible D gene (6 bases). Trimming took 8 bases from V and 2 from J, leaving 12 bases between them. The CDR3 is 12 amino acids. The germline V gene has CDR1 GTSNPN and CDR2 SVGIG (reference sequence).

The genes are TRBV18 and TRBJ1-1; D is unresolved. Trimming removed 3 bases from V and 1 base from J, with 9 bases in between. This CDR3 region has 14 residues. Looked up from germline, CDR1 is KGHSH and CDR2 is LQKENI. The CDR3 is CASSPGSTNTEAFF. CDR3 sequence (DNA): TGTGCCAGCTCACCGGGCAGCACGAACACTGAAGCTTTCTTT.

This chain connects TRBV4-1 to TRBJ2-3; 7 bases match TRBD2. Germline CDR1 is MGHRA and CDR2 is YSYEKL. The CDR3 totals 13 residues. Trimming at V came to 6 bases and at J to 4 bases, leaving 4 bases not matched to a gene. DNA of the CDR3: TGCGCCAGCAGTAGGACTAGGGCAGATACGCAGTATTTT. Its translation is CASSRTRADTQYF.

This clone has a handful of counts. The rearrangement joins TRBV6-6 to TRBJ2-3; TRBD1 is a possible D gene (6 bases). V was cut by 7 bases and J by 0 bases, with 17 bases left in between. CDR3 length equals 16 residues. Germline loops: CDR1 MNHNY, CDR2 SVGAGI (reference sequence). The CDR3 region has the DNA TGTGCCAGCACCCTCCTGGGGGCAGGGAGCACAGATACGCAGTATTTT. It codes for CASTLLGAGSTDTQYF.

The V and J genes are TRBV7-9 and TRBJ1-6; D perhaps matches TRBD1 (5 bases). The CDR3 spans 14 residues. Trimming took 1 base from V and 13 from J, leaving 14 bases between them. Germline V gene data show CDR1 as SEHNR and CDR2 as FQNEAQ (reference sequence). CDR3: CASSLGGIAGPLHF. The CDR3 region has the DNA TGTGCCAGCAGCTTAGGGGGCATCGCCGGCCCCCTCCACTTT.

The rearrangement links TRBV6-6 to TRBJ1-1; D is ambiguous. Trimming pared 11 bases from V and 4 bases from J, leaving 11 bases between. CDR1 is MNHNY and CDR2 is SVGAGI in the germline V gene (reference sequence). The length of the CDR3 is 11 residues. The CDR3 nucleotides are TGTGCCGCTGGGGAGAGCACTGAAGCTTTCTTT. It is translated as CAAGESTEAFF.